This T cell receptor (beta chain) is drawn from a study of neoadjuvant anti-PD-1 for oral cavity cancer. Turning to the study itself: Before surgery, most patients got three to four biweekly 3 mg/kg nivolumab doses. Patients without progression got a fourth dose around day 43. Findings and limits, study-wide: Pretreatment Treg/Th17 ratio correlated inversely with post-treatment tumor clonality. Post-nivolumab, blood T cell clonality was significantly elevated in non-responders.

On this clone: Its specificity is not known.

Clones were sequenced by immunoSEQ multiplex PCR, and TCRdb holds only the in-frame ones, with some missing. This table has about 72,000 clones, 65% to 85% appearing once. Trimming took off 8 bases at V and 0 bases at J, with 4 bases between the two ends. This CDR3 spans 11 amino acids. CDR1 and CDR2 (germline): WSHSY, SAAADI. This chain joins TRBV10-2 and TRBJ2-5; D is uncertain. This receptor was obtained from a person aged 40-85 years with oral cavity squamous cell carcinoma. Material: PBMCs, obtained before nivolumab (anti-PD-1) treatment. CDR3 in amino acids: CASEYQETQYF. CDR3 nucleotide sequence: TGCGCCAGCGAATACCAAGAGACCCAGTACTTC.